This T cell receptor beta chain was documented in a study of shared clonotypes between healthy human individuals. Study details: A donor's plate count was three for CD4 naive and three for CD4 memory; CD8 naive had two and CD8 memory one. The study, taken as a whole, reports: Naive CD4 clonotype sharing across a few donors was about 5%. Deeper or shallower sequencing was expected to change how clonotypes are shared among donors. Large sequencing depth failed to make sorted-subset sequencing complete, rarefaction showed.

TCRdb keeps only in-frame clones here, not all; method: immunoSEQ multiplex PCR. The table includes 2,500,000 or so clones, approximately 90% detected once. Concerning this clone itself: Its antigen is not known. At the DNA level, this CDR3 is encoded by other sequences in the same sample as well.

The germline V gene encodes CDR1 LNHDA and CDR2 SQIVND (reference sequence). The CDR3 covers 11 residues. The germline V and J ends were trimmed by 4 bases and 2 bases, with 1 base remaining between them. The chain combines TRBV19 with TRBJ2-3; no reliable D call. The sequencing sample was made of naive CD4+ T cells sorted from blood. Subset noted: CD45RA+ positively selected. The TCR originated in a man between 18 and 35 years old in good health. The CDR3: CASSNTDTQYF. The CDR3, as DNA: TGTGCCAGTAGTAACACAGATACGCAGTATTTT.